This TCR beta chain was profiled in a study of CD8+ T cells in alopecia areata. After removal of 6 bases from V and 4 bases from J, the junction contained 7 bases not matched to a gene. CDR3 length equals 13 residues. Germline V gene data show CDR1 as GTSNPN and CDR2 as SVGIG (reference sequence). This clone has a handful of counts. Antigen: not known. Alopecia areata patients provided lesional scalp punch biopsies and peripheral blood, both collected for the study. PBMCs provided sorted CD4+ and CD8+ T cells. Notes on the study in general: An increase in clonality over normal scalp was evident in lesional scalp, especially alopecia totalis/universalis.

RNA extraction was followed by reverse transcription into cDNA, which acted as the sequencing template. Sequenced by immunoSEQ multiplex PCR; TCRdb stores in-frame clones only, minus some. The sample carries 110,000 or so clones, 55% to 70% recorded once. The chain joins TRBV30 to TRBJ2-7, with 9 bases that match TRBD2. The clonotype comes from a human donor with alopecia areata. Sequences were obtained from NKG2D-low CD8+ T cells sorted from blood. Here the CDR3 DNA reads TGTGCCTGTAGCGGGAGAGACATTTACGAGCAGTACTTC. It encodes CACSGRDIYEQYF.